Following are 30 T cell receptor beta chains from one sample sequenced in a study of molecular identifiers for immune sequencing clone quantification. Each CDR3 protein is one row after TCRdb ran MiXCR on the PCR reads. This repertoire shows tens of thousands of distinct CDR3 sequences, 15% to 20% found once; its top ten account for roughly 1%. The sequenced material came from naive CD8+ T cells from blood, with Jurkat cell RNA spiked in. Subset given: FACS-sorted CD8+CD4-CCR7+CD45RA+ naive T cells. These receptors were taken from a human donor in good health. Some libraries in this study had Jurkat cell RNA spiked in.

Note on this clonotype: A much more abundant neighbour one base away suggests this may be a read error. The chain uses TRBV5-3 and TRBJ2-1; D call uncertain. TRBV5-3 is an ORF, and what it does is uncertain. The CDR3 has 15 amino acids. The CDR3 region is CTSSPRAWPYNEQFF. DNA of the CDR3: TGTACCAGCAGCCCTAGGGCGTGGCCCTACAATGAGCAGTTCTTC.

At least ten counts were recorded for this clonotype. This chain links TRBV7-2 with TRBJ2-3; 7 positions agree with TRBD2. Germline V gives CDR1 SGHTA, CDR2 FQGNSA. The CDR3 spans 16 residues. The trim removed 2 bases at V and 2 bases at J, leaving 7 bases unmatched. In DNA, the CDR3 is TGTGCCAGCAGCTTAAGGCCGGGGGGAGACACAGATACGCAGTATTTT. Protein sequence: CASSLRPGGDTDTQYF.

On this clonotype itself: Being one base from a much bigger clone, this may be a read error. The conserved final phenylalanine or tryptophan is absent from the CDR3, which likely points to a read error. The gene calls are TRBV5-1 and TRBJ2-5, with no clear D. This CDR3 contains 11 residues. Per the germline V gene, CDR1 is SGHRS and CDR2 is YFSETQ. V was clipped by 2 bases and J by 1 base, with 0 bases between them. CDR3 residues: CASSFQETQYL. CDR3 DNA: TGCGCCAGCAGCTTCCAAGAGACCCAGTACCTC.

This clonotype was seen many times. V and J are TRBV6-2 or TRBV6-3 and TRBJ2-3, with TRBD1 matching over 7 bases. The CDR3 has 14 amino acids. Unmatched junction bases numbered 7, after V lost 6 bases and J lost 4 bases. The germline V gene encodes CDR1 MNHEY and CDR2 SVGEGT. In DNA, the CDR3 is TGTGCCAGCAGCCAAACAGGGGTCGCAGATACGCAGTATTTT. It codes for CASSQTGVADTQYF.

A remark on this clonotype: A read error is possible here, since a much larger clone lies one base away. The chain carries TRBV27 and TRBJ1-5; tentative D call: TRBD1 (5 bases). The CDR3 has 14 residues. Per germline, CDR1 MNHEY and CDR2 SMNVEV (reference sequence). The V gene lost 6 bases and the J gene lost 4 bases, with 13 bases spanning the gap. As DNA, the CDR3 is TGTGCCAGCAGGGCAGGGACTCGTAATCAGCCCCAGCATTTT. Residues: CASRAGTRNQPQHF.

This clonotype showed up many times. The V and J genes are TRBV7-6 and TRBJ2-3; D possibly corresponds to TRBD2 (5 bases). Germline-derived CDR1 and CDR2 are SGHVS and FNYEAQ. The CDR3 runs 15 residues. V lost 5 bases and J lost 7, with 19 bases in between. CDR3 DNA: TGTGCCAGCAGCGCGGAGGCCTCCCTGACCCATACGCAGTATTTT. This gives the protein CASSAEASLTHTQYF.

With regard to this clonotype: A much larger clone lies one base from this, so it may be a read error. The final CDR3 position lacks the conserved phenylalanine or tryptophan, pointing to a likely read error. The chain carries TRBV30 and TRBJ2-5; 8 nucleotides line up with TRBD2. Looked up from germline, CDR1 is GTSNPN and CDR2 is SVGIG (reference sequence). V shed 4 bases, J shed 4 bases, and the junction held 11 bases outside the gene matches. This CDR3 is 15 amino acids long. The CDR3 here is CAWTLDPGGGETQYL. DNA of the CDR3: TGTGCCTGGACTCTCGACCCGGGAGGGGGAGAGACCCAGTACCTC.

This clonotype was counted a few times. A read error is possible here, since a much larger clone lies one base away. V is TRBV7-6 and J is TRBJ2-3, with unresolved D. This CDR3 is 18 amino acids long. The germline gives CDR1 SGHVS, CDR2 FNYEAQ. Between the trimmed V and J ends, which lost 1 base and 2 bases, there was a span of 19 bases. The CDR3 spells CASSLVSASHTITDTQYF. In DNA, the CDR3 is TGTGCCAGCAGCTTAGTTTCGGCTTCTCATACCATCACAGATACGCAGTATTTT.

Concerning this clonotype: This may be a read error, as it is one base from a much larger clone. V usage is TRBV19 and J usage is TRBJ2-6; D is undetermined. CDR1 LNHDA and CDR2 SQIVND come from the germline V gene (reference sequence). The CDR3 sequence is 16 residues long. The CDR3: CAGSLGYPVGANVLTF. CDR3 DNA sequence: TGTGCCGGTAGTCTGGGCTACCCAGTTGGGGCCAACGTCCTGACTTTC.

This clonotype is termed medium-sized. One end of the junction varies from germline; a read error may be responsible. CDR3 DNA sequence: TGTGCCAGCAGCCTAGCTCCCTCAGGCTACGAGCAGTACTTC. Its translation: CASSLAPSGYEQYF. J is TRBJ2-7 and V is TRBV7-2, with D perhaps matching TRBD2 (5 bases). Germline lookup yields CDR1 SGHTA and CDR2 FQGNSA. This CDR3 has 14 amino acids.

The chain has TRBV12-3 or TRBV12-4 and TRBJ1-1; 7 nucleotides line up with TRBD1. V trimming: 1 base; J trimming: 9 bases; junction bases outside the gene matches: 11. The CDR3 loop spans 15 amino acids. The CDR3 here is CASSLDILGTEKAFF. CDR3 DNA: TGTGCCAGCAGTTTAGACATTCTGGGGACAGAAAAAGCTTTCTTT.

This clonotype was recorded many times. This chain links TRBV7-9 with TRBJ2-3; D is unclear. The CDR3 loop spans 16 amino acids. CDR1 and CDR2 (germline): SEHNR, FQNEAQ (reference sequence). V shed 6 bases and J shed 0 bases, with 16 bases lying between them. The CDR3: CASRSSPVTSTDTQYF. CDR3 coding DNA: TGTGCCAGCAGATCCTCGCCCGTCACTAGCACAGATACGCAGTATTTT. The full variable domain, completed using reference TRBV7-9 and TRBJ2-3, is DTGVSQNPRHKITKRGQNVTFRCDPISEHNRLYWYRQTLGQGPEFLTYFQNEAQLEKSRLLSDRFSAERPKGSFSTLEIQRTEQGDSAMYLCASRSSPVTSTDTQYFGPGTRLTVL.

Turning to this clonotype: This sequence may be a read error, since a much larger clone differs from it by one base. The rearrangement links TRBV28 to TRBJ2-2; D remains unclear. Germline values: CDR1 MDHEN, CDR2 SYDVKM. The V and J ends lost 6 bases and 4 bases respectively, with 12 bases between them. The CDR3 is made up of 14 amino acids. CDR3 sequence reads: CASSLTPSTGELFF. The CDR3 region has the DNA TGTGCCAGCAGCCTGACTCCTAGCACCGGGGAGCTGTTTTTT.

This clonotype was detected ten times or more. The J gene is TRBJ2-7, the V gene TRBV4-3; a weak D match, TRBD2 (6 bases). The V gene's germline CDR1 is LGHNA and CDR2 YSLEER. V lost 4 bases and J 4 bases, leaving 14 bases between the germline ends. The CDR3 consists of 14 residues. CDR3 nucleotide sequence: TGCGCCAGCAGCCCGGGAGCAGGTCTGTACGAGCAGTACTTC. Translated, it gives CASSPGAGLYEQYF.

This clonotype was seen repeatedly, ten times or more. The CDR3 spells CASSQDPGQGFSQPQHF. The CDR3, as DNA: TGCGCCAGCAGCCAAGACCCGGGACAGGGGTTTAGTCAGCCCCAGCATTTT. The gene calls are TRBV4-1 and TRBJ1-5, with 10 bases lining up with TRBD1. Germline V CDR1 and CDR2: MGHRA, YSYEKL. After removal of 0 bases from V and 6 bases from J, the junction contained 8 bases not matched to a gene. This CDR3 is built from 17 residues.

This clonotype was detected many times. The CDR3 region is CASSQGAGVQPDTQYF. The CDR3 region has the DNA TGTGCCAGCAGCCAAGGGGCGGGAGTGCAGCCAGATACGCAGTATTTT. This sequence joins TRBV4-2 and TRBJ2-3; 7 bases are a match to TRBD2. The CDR3 spans 16 residues. The germline V gene encodes CDR1 LGHNA and CDR2 YNFKEQ. V dropped 1 base and J dropped 4; count of bases not matched to a gene: 8.

The chain is built from TRBV12-3 or TRBV12-4 and TRBJ2-7; D gene ambiguous. CDR3 length: 13 residues. V was clipped by 1 base and J by 5 bases, with 9 bases between them. In DNA, the CDR3 is TGTGCCAGCAGTTTAGTTGGGCCCAACGAGCAGTACTTC. This codes for CASSLVGPNEQYF.

Note on this clonotype: This sequence may be a read error, since a much larger clone differs from it by one base. Given the absence of the conserved phenylalanine or tryptophan at the CDR3 end, a read error is likely. V and J are TRBV10-3 and TRBJ2-3; 9 bases map to TRBD1. CDR1 and CDR2 (germline): ENHRY, SYGVKD. The CDR3 covers 13 residues. V trimming: 9 bases; J trimming: 6 bases; junction bases outside the gene matches: 7. The CDR3 nucleotides read TGTGCCATAAGGGACAGGGACCAGGATACGCAGTATCTT. Its translation: CAIRDRDQDTQYL.

About this clonotype: A much larger clonotype is one base distant, so this may be a read error. This chain uses TRBV29-1 with TRBJ1-2, with 8 bases fitting TRBD1. The CDR3 runs 15 residues. Germline V lookup: CDR1 SQVTM, CDR2 ANQGSEA. The DNA for the CDR3 is TGCAGCGCTGGGACCGGACAGGGCGGAAACTATGGCCACACCTTC. This gives the protein CSAGTGQGGNYGHTF.

This clonotype was recorded many times. V gene TRBV27 combines with J gene TRBJ1-1, with TRBD1 identical over 9 bases. Germline V gene lookup returns CDR1 MNHEY and CDR2 SMNVEV (reference sequence). V trimming: 3 bases; J trimming: 5 bases; junction bases outside the gene matches: 4. CDR3 size: 14 residues. The CDR3 DNA reads as TGTGCCAGCAGTTTCGGACAGGGGTTAACTGAAGCTTTCTTT. It encodes CASSFGQGLTEAFF.

This clonotype came up many times. The chain combines TRBV19 with TRBJ1-1; D uncertain. In germline, CDR1 is LNHDA, CDR2 SQIVND (reference sequence). This CDR3 comprises 14 residues. The germline V and J ends were trimmed by 3 bases and 4 bases, with 12 bases remaining between them. The CDR3 loop reads CASSMGPMGTEAFF. The CDR3 DNA sequence: TGTGCCAGTAGTATGGGCCCAATGGGCACTGAAGCTTTCTTT. The variable domain in full, with the rest retrieved from reference TRBV19 and TRBJ1-1, is DGGITQSPKYLFRKEGQNVTLSCEQNLNHDAMYWYRQDPGQGLRLIYYSQIVNDFQKGDIAEGYSVSREKKESFPLTVTSAQKNPTAFYLCASSMGPMGTEAFFGQGTRLTVV.

This clonotype was seen ten or more times. The gene calls are TRBV4-3 and TRBJ2-7, with a weak D call TRBD1 (6 bases). This CDR3 comprises 16 residues. Germline CDR1 is LGHNA and CDR2 is YSLEER. Trimming removed 3 bases from V and 0 bases from J, with 15 bases in between. The CDR3 region is CASSQTRDTSSYEQYF. CDR3 DNA: TGCGCCAGCAGCCAGACCCGGGACACCAGCTCCTACGAGCAGTACTTC.

This clonotype was observed at least ten times. The rearrangement links TRBV6-5 to TRBJ2-7; D is perhaps TRBD1 (6 bases). V dropped 4 bases and J dropped 4 bases, with 14 bases sitting between them. The CDR3 totals 14 residues. The germline gives CDR1 MNHEY, CDR2 SVGAGI. The chain's CDR3 is CASSSTGPRYEQYF. The CDR3 DNA sequence: TGTGCCAGCAGTTCGACAGGTCCGCGGTACGAGCAGTACTTC.

This clonotype was observed at least ten times. CDR3 loop: CASSITTGGDQPQHF. In DNA, the CDR3 is TGTGCCAGTAGTATAACGACGGGCGGGGATCAGCCCCAGCATTTT. The chain has TRBV19 and TRBJ1-5; D is unclear. Germline V lookup: CDR1 LNHDA, CDR2 SQIVND (reference sequence). Trimming pared 2 bases from V and 5 bases from J, leaving 13 bases between. The CDR3 spans 15 residues.

This clonotype was recorded at least ten times. The chain is built from TRBV6-5 and TRBJ2-7, with a tentative D call TRBD2 (5 bases). The V end lost 6 bases, the J end lost 3 bases, and 18 bases lay between the germline ends. The CDR3 has 15 residues. CDR1 and CDR2 from the germline V gene are MNHEY and SVGAGI. CDR3 coding DNA: TGTGCCAGCAGCCTTGGGCCTTCGGGGAGCTACGAGCAGTACTTC. It specifies CASSLGPSGSYEQYF.

At least ten counts were recorded for this clonotype. At one boundary the junction diverges from the germline segment, which might be a read error. This sequence joins TRBV6-2 or TRBV6-3 and TRBJ2-3; D not resolved. Germline CDR1 MNHEY, CDR2 SVGEGT. There are 13 residues in the CDR3. CDR3 region: CAGSRQGTDTQYF. CDR3 in DNA: TGTGCCGGCAGTAGGCAGGGCACAGATACGCAGTATTTT.

The V gene is TRBV7-6, the J gene TRBJ1-5, with a tentative D call TRBD1 (5 bases). The germline V gene has CDR1 SGHVS and CDR2 FNYEAQ. V gave up 5 bases and J gave up 4 bases, with 12 bases separating them. This CDR3 has 14 residues. CDR3 DNA sequence: TGTGCCAGCAGCCGGGACGGCCAGAATCAGCCCCAGCATTTT. The encoded protein is CASSRDGQNQPQHF.

This clonotype was counted a single time. A much larger clone is a single base away; this may be a read error. V gene TRBV7-3 combines with J gene TRBJ2-1; D remains ambiguous. This CDR3 is 14 amino acids long. Germline values: CDR1 SGHTA, CDR2 FQGTGA. CDR3 sequence: CASSADSMANEQSF. CDR3 nucleotides: TGTGCCAGCAGCGCCGACTCCATGGCGAATGAGCAGTCCTTC. Based on the CDR3 plus reference TRBV7-3 and TRBJ2-1, the full variable domain is GAGVSQTPSNKVTEKGKYVELRCDPISGHTALYWYRQSLGQGPEFLIYFQGTGAADDSGLPNDRFFAVRPEGSVSTLKIQRTERGDSAVYLCASSADSMANEQSFGPGTRLTVL.

V is TRBV10-1 and J is TRBJ2-7; 10 bases map to TRBD1. Germline values: CDR1 WNHNN, CDR2 SYGVQD (reference sequence). This CDR3 spans 13 amino acids. Losses at the gene ends were 2 bases for V and 6 bases for J; bases not matched to a gene: 1. CDR3 nucleotide sequence: TGCGCCAGCAGTGAGGACAGGGGGCTCGAGCAGTACTTC. This encodes CASSEDRGLEQYF.

This clonotype was picked up many times. DNA of the CDR3: TGTGCCAGCAGTGAACTTGTGGGTTTTTATAATTCACCCCTCCACTTT. It encodes CASSELVGFYNSPLHF. The rearrangement uses TRBV6-1 and TRBJ1-6; D uncertain. V was trimmed by 2 bases and J by 4 bases, leaving 12 bases between them. Germline CDR1 is MNHNS and CDR2 is SASEGT. The CDR3 contains 16 residues.